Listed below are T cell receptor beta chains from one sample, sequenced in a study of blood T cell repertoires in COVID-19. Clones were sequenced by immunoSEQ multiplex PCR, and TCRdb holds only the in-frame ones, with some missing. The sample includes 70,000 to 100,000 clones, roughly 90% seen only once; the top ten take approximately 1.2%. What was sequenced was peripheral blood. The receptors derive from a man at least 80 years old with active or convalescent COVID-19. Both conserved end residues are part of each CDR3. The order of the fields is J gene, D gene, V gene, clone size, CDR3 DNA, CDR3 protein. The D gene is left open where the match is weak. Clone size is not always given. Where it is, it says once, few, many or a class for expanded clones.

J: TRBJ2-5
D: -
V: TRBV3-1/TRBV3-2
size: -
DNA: TGTGCCAGCAGCCCATCTAGGCACGAGACCCAGTACTTC
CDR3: CASSPSRHETQYF

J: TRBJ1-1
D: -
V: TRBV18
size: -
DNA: TGTGCCAGCTCACCAGACATCAGGGGAGAAGCTTTCTTT
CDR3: CASSPDIRGEAFF

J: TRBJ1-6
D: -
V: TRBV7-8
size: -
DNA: TGTGCCAGCAGCACAGACTATAATTCACCCCTCCACTTT
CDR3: CASSTDYNSPLHF

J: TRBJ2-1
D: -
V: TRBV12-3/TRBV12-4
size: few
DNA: TGTGCCAGCAGTTCGGCGGACTGGCAGTTCTTC
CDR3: CASSSADWQFF

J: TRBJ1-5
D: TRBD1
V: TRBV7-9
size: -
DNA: TGTGCCAGCAGCCGGACAGGGGGCAACAATCAGCCCCAGCATTTT
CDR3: CASSRTGGNNQPQHF

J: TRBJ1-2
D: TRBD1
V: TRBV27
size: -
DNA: TGTGCCAGCAGTCCGGGACAGACTCACTATGGCTACACCTTC
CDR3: CASSPGQTHYGYTF

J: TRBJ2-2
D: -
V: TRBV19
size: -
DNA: TGTGCCAGTACCCCCTATGAGAACACCGGGGAGCTGTTTTTT
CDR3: CASTPYENTGELFF

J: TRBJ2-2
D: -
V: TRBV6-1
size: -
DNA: TGTGCCAGCAGTGATACCGGTTGGGACTCCCGGCCCTACACCGGGGAGCTGTTTTTT
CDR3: CASSDTGWDSRPYTGELFF

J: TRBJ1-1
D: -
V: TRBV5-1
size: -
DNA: TGCGCCAGCAGCTTGGGACAGGCGAACACTGAAGCTTTCTTT
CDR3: CASSLGQANTEAFF

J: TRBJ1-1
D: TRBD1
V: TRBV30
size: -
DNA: TGTGCCTGGAGTCAGGCAGGGGGCCTCACTGAAGCTTTCTTT
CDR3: CAWSQAGGLTEAFF

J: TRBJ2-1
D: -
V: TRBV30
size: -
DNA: TGTGCCTGGAGTGTACTTTGGTACGAGCAGTTCTTC
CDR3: CAWSVLWYEQFF

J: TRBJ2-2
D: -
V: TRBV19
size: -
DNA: TGTGCCAGTAGTATAAACCGGGGTGGGGAGCTGTTTTTT
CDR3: CASSINRGGELFF

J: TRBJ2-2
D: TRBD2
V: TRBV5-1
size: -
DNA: TGCGCCAGCAATATCGGGACTAGCGAGAACACCGGGGAGCTGTTTTTT
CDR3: CASNIGTSENTGELFF

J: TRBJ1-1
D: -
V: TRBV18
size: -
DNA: TGTGCCAGTGGGGCTGGAAAGAACACTGAAGCTTTCTTT
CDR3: CASGAGKNTEAFF

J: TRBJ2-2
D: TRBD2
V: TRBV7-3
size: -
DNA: TGTGCCAGCAGCCCCGACCTCGGACTAGGTTCCACCGGGGAGCTGTTTTTT
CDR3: CASSPDLGLGSTGELFF

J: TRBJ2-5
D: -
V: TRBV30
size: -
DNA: TGTGCCTGGAGCGCGATCCAAGAGACCCAGTACTTC
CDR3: CAWSAIQETQYF

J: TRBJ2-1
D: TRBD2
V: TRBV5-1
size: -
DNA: TGCGCCAGCAGCTTAACCGGGACTAGCGTTGAGCAGTTCTTC
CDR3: CASSLTGTSVEQFF

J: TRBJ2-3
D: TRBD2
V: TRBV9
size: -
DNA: TGTGCCAGCAGCGTAGAACTAGCGGACACAGATACGCAGTATTTT
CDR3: CASSVELADTDTQYF

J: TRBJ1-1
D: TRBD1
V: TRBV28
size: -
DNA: TGTGCCAGCAGTTTACAGGGGGCGGCCACTGAAGCTTTCTTT
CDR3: CASSLQGAATEAFF

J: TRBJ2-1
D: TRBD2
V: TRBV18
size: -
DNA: TGTGCCAGCACCGGGACTAGCGGGAGGAATGAGCAGTTCTTC
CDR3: CASTGTSGRNEQFF

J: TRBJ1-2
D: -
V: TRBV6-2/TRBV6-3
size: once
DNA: TGTGCCAGCAGTTACTCTCAGTCCGTCCTTGGCTACACCTTC
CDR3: CASSYSQSVLGYTF

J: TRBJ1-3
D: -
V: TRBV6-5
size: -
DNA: TGTGCCAGCAGACCGGACAGTCACTCTGGAAACACCATATATTTT
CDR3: CASRPDSHSGNTIYF

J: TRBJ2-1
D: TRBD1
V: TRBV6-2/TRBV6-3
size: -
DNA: TGTGCCAGCAGCACCGGGACAGGCGCGGTGGGGTTCTTC
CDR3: CASSTGTGAVGFF

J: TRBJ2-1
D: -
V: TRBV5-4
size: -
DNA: TGTGCCAGCAGCTTGGAACAGTACAATGAGCAGTTCTTC
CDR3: CASSLEQYNEQFF

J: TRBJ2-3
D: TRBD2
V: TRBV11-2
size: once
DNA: TGTGCCAGCAGATACAGCGGGAGGTTGGATACGCAGTATTTT
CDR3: CASRYSGRLDTQYF

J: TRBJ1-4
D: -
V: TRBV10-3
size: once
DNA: TGTGCCATCAGTGAAGACACACGGGGAAAACTGTTTTTT
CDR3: CAISEDTRGKLFF

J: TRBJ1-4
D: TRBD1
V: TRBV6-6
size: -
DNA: TGTGCCAGCACCACTAGACAGGGGGCAGCTAATGAAAAACTGTTTTTT
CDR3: CASTTRQGAANEKLFF

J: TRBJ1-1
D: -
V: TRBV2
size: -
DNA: TGTGCCAGCAGTGAAGGGCCTGCGGGTGAAGCTTTCTTT
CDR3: CASSEGPAGEAFF

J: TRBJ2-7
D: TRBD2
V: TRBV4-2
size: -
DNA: TGTGCCAGCAGCCTCCGACCGCATAGCGGGGAGGCCAACTACGAGCAGTACTTC
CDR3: CASSLRPHSGEANYEQYF

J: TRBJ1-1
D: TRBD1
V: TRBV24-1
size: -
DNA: TGTGCCACCAGTGATTCGAGACAGGGCGGCACTGAAGCTTTCTTT
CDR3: CATSDSRQGGTEAFF

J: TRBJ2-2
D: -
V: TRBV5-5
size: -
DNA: TGTGCCAGCAGACTTTCCCCGACATCTCTTTATACCGGGGAGCTGTTTTTT
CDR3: CASRLSPTSLYTGELFF

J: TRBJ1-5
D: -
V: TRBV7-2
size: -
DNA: TGTGCCAGCAGCTTATCGACCGGACATGAAAATCAGCCCCAGCATTTT
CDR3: CASSLSTGHENQPQHF

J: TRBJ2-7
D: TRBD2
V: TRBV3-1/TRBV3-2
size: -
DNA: TGTGCCAGCAGCCAAGCGTCTAGCGGACCCTACGAGCAGTACTTC
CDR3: CASSQASSGPYEQYF

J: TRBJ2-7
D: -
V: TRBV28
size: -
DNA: TGTGCCAGCAGTTTTGGGAGGAGCTCCTACGAGCAGTACTTC
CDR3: CASSFGRSSYEQYF

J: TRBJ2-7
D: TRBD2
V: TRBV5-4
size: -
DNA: TGTGCCAGCAGCTCGAAAAGGACTAGCGGCACCTACGAGCAGTACTTC
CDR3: CASSSKRTSGTYEQYF

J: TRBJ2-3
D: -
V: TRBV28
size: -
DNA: TGTGCCACCTCCCAGGCCAAAAGCACAGATACGCAGTATTTT
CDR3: CATSQAKSTDTQYF

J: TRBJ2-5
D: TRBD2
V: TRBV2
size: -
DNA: TGTGCCACCACGACTAGCGGAGAGACCCAGTACTTC
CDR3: CATTTSGETQYF

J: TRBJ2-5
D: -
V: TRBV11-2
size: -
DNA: TGTGCCAGCAGCTTAGGGACAGACCAAGAGACCCAGTACTTC
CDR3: CASSLGTDQETQYF

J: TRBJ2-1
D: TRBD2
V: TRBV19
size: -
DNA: TGTGCCAGTAGTATTGATAGCGGGATGGGTGAGCAGTTCTTC
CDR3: CASSIDSGMGEQFF

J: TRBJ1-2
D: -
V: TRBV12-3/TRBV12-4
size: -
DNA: TGTGCCAGCAGTTTAACAGAAAGATATGGCTACACCTTC
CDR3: CASSLTERYGYTF